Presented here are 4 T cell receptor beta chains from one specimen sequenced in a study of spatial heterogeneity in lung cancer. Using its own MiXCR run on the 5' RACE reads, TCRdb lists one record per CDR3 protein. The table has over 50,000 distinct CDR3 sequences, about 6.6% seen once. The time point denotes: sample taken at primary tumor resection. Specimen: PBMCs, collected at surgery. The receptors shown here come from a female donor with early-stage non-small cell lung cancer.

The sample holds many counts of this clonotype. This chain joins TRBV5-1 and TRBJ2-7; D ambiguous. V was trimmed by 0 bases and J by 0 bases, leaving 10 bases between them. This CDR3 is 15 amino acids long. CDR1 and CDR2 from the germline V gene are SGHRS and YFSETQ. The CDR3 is CASSLEGWLSYEQYF. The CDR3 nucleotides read TGCGCCAGCAGCTTGGAGGGCTGGCTCTCCTACGAGCAGTACTTC.

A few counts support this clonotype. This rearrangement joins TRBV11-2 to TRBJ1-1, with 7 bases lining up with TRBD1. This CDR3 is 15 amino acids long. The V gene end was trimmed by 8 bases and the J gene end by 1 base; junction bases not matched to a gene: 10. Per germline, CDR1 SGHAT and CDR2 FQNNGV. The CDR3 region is CASGGTGQANTEAFF. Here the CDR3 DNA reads TGTGCCAGCGGGGGAACAGGACAGGCGAACACTGAAGCTTTCTTT.

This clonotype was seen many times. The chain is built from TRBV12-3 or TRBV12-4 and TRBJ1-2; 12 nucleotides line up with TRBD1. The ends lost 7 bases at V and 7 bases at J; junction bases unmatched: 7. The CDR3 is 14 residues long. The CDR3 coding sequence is TGTGCCAGCAACCGGGACAGGGGGCGCCTTGGCTACACCTTC. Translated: CASNRDRGRLGYTF.

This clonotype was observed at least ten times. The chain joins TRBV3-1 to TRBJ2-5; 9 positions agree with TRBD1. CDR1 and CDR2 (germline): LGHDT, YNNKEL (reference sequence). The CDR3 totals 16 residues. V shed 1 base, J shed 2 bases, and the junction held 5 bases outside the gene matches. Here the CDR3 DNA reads TGTGCCAGCAGCCAAGGACCGGGACAGGGTCAAGAGACCCAGTACTTC. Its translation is CASSQGPGQGQETQYF.